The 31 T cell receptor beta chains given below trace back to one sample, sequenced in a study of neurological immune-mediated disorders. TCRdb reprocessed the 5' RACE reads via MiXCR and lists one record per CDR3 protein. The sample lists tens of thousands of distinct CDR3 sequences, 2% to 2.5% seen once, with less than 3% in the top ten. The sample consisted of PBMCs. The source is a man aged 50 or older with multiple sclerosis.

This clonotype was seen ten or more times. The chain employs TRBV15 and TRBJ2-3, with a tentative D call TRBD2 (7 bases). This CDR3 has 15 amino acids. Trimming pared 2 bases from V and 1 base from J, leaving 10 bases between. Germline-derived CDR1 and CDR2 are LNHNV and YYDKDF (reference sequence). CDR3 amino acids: CATSRKGGGTDTQYF. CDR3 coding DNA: TGTGCCACCAGCAGAAAGGGGGGGGGCACAGATACGCAGTATTTT.

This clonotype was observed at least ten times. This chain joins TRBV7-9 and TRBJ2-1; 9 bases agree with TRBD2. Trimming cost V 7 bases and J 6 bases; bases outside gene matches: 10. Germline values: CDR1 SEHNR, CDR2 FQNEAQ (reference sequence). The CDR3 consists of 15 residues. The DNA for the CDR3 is TGTGCCAGCACCCCAGCAGCGGGGGGCGTCAATGAGCAGTTCTTC. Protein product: CASTPAAGGVNEQFF.

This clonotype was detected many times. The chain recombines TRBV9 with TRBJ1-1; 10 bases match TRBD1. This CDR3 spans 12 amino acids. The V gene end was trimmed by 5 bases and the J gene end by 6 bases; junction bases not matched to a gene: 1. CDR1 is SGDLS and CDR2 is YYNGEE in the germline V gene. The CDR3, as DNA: TGTGCCAGCAGGGGACAGGGGTCTGAAGCTTTCTTT. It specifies CASRGQGSEAFF.

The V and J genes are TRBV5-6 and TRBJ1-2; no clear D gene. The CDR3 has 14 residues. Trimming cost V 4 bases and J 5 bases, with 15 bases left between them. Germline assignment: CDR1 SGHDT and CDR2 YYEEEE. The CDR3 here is CASSPPGAEYGYTF. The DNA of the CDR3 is TGTGCCAGCAGCCCCCCGGGAGCGGAATATGGCTACACCTTC.

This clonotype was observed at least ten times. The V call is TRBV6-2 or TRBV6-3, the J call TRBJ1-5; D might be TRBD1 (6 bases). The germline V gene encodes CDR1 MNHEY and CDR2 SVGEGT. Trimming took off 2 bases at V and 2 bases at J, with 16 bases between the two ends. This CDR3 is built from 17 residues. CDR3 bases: TGTGCCAGCAGTTACACCCCCGGGGCAGGGGGCAATCAGCCCCAGCATTTT. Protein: CASSYTPGAGGNQPQHF.

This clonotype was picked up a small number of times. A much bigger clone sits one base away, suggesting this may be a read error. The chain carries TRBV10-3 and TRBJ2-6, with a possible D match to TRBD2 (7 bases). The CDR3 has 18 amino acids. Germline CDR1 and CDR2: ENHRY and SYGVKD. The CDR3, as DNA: TGTGCCATCAGTGAGTCCTCGGGGGGCGGCTCCGGGGCCAAAGTCCTGACTTTC. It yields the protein CAISESSGGGSGAKVLTF.

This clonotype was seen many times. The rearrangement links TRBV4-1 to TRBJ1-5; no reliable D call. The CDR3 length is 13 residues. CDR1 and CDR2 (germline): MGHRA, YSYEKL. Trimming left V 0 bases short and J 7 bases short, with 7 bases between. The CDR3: CASSQEKGQPQHF. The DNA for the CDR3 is TGCGCCAGCAGCCAAGAGAAAGGCCAGCCCCAGCATTTT.

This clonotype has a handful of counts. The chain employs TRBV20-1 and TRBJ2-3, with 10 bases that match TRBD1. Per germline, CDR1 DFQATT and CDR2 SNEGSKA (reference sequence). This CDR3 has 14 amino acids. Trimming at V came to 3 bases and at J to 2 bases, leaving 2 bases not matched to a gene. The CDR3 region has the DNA TGCAGTGCTAGGGGACAGGGGAACACAGATACGCAGTATTTT. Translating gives CSARGQGNTDTQYF.

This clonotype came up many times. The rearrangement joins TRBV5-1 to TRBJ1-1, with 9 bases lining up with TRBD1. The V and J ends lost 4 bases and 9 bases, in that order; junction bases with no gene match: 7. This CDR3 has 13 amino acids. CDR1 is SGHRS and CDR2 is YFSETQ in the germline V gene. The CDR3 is CASSRWTGEQAFF. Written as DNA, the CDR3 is TGCGCCAGCAGCAGGTGGACAGGGGAACAAGCTTTCTTT.

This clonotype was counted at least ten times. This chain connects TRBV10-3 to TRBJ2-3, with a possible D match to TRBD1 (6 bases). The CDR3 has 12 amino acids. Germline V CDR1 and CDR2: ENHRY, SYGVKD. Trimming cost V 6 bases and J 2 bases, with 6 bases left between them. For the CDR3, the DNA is TGTGCCATCAGGGGGGCCACAGATACGCAGTATTTT. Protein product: CAIRGATDTQYF.

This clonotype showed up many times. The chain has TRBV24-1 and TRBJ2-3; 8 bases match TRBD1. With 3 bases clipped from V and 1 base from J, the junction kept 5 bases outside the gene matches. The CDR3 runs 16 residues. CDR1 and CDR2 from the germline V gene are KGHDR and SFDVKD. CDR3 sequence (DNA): TGTGCCACCAGTGATGCGACAGGGGCGGGCACAGATACGCAGTATTTT. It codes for CATSDATGAGTDTQYF.

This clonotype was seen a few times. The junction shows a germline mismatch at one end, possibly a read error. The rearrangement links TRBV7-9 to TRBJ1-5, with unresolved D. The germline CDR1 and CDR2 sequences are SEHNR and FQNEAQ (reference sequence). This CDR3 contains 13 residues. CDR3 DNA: TGTGCCAGCAGCCCTTCCGAGAGTAGGACCCAGAATTTT. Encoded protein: CASSPSESRTQNF.

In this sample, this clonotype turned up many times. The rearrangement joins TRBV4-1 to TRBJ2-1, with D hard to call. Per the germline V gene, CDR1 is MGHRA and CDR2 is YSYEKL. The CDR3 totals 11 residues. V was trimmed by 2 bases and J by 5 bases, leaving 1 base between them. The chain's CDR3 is CASSQHNEQFF. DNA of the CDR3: TGCGCCAGCAGCCAACACAATGAGCAGTTCTTC.

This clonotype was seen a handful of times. The CDR3 DNA is TGTGCCAGCAGTTTAGGGGTTTCCTACGAGCAGTACTTC. Its protein is CASSLGVSYEQYF. This rearrangement joins TRBV12-3 or TRBV12-4 to TRBJ2-7; D is unclear. The CDR3 is made up of 13 amino acids. The V end lost 1 base, the J end lost 1 base, and 5 bases lay between the germline ends.

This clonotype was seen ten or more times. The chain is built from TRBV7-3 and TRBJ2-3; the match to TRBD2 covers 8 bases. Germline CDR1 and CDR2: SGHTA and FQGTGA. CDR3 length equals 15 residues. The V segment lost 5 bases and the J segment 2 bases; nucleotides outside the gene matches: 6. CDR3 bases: TGTGCCAGCAGCAATATAGCGGGATTCACAGATACGCAGTATTTT. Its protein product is CASSNIAGFTDTQYF.

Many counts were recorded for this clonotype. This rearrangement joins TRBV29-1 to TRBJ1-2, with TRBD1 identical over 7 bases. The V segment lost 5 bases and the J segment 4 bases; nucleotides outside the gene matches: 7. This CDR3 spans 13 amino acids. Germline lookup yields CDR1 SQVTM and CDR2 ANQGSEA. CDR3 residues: CSVPSGTVYGYTF. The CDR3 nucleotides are TGCAGCGTTCCCTCCGGGACAGTCTATGGCTACACCTTC.

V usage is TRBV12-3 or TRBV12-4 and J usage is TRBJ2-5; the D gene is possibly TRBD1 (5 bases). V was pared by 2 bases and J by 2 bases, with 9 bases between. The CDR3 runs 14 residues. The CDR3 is CASSLRDRQETQYF. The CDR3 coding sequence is TGTGCCAGCAGTTTACGAGACAGACAAGAGACCCAGTACTTC.

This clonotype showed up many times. The CDR3: CSARAGTGNTDTQYF. CDR3 nucleotides: TGCAGTGCTAGAGCCGGGACAGGGAACACAGATACGCAGTATTTT. The chain joins TRBV20-1 to TRBJ2-3, with TRBD1 matching over 9 bases. V dropped 1 base and J dropped 2; count of bases not matched to a gene: 4. Germline loops: CDR1 DFQATT, CDR2 SNEGSKA (reference sequence). The CDR3 runs to 15 residues.

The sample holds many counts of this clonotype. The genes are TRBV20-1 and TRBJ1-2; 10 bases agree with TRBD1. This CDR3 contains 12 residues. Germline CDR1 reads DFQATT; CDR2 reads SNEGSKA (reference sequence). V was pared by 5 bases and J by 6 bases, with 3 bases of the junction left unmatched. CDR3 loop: CSAFDRGHGYTF. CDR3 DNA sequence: TGCAGTGCTTTTGACAGGGGGCATGGCTACACCTTC.

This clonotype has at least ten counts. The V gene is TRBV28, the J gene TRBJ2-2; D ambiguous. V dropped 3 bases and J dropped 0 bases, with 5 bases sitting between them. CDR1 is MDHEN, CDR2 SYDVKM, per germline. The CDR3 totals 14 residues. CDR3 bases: TGTGCCAGCAGTTTGCCAGCGAACACCGGGGAGCTGTTTTTT. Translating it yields CASSLPANTGELFF.

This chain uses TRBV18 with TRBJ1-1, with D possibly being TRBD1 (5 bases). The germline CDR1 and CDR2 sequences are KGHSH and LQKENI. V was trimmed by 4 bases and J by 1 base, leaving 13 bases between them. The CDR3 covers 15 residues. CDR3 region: CASSRSRGENTEAFF. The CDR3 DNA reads TGTGCCAGCTCACGGAGCCGGGGGGAGAACACTGAAGCTTTCTTT.

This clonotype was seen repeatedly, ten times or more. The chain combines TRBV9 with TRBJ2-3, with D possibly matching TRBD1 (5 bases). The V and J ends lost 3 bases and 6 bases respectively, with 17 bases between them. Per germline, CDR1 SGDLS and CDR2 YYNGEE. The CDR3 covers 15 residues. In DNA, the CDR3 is TGTGCCAGCAGCGGACAAACACAGGTGGCGGATACGCAGTATTTT. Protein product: CASSGQTQVADTQYF.

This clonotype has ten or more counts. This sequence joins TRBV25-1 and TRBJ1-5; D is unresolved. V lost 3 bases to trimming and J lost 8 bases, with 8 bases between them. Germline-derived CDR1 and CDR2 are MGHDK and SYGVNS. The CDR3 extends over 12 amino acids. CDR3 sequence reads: CASSEGWEPQHF. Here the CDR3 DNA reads TGTGCCAGCAGTGAGGGGTGGGAGCCCCAGCATTTT.

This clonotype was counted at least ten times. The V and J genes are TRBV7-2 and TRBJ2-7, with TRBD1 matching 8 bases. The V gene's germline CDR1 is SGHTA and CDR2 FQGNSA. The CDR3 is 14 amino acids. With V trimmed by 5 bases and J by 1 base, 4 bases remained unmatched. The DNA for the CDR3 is TGTGCCAGCAGCCAACAGGGGGATTCCTACGAGCAGTACTTC. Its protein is CASSQQGDSYEQYF.

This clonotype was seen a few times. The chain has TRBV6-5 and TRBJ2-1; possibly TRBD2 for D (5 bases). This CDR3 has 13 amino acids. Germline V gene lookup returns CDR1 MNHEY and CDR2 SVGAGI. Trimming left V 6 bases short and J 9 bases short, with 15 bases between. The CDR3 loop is CASSPGLFGEQFF. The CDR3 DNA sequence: TGTGCCAGCAGCCCGGGGTTGTTCGGTGAGCAGTTCTTC.

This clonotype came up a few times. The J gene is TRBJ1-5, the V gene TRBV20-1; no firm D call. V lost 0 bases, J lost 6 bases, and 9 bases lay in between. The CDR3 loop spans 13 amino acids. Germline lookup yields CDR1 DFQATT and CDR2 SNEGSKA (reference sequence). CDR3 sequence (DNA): TGCAGTGCTAGAGATCTCGACGGTCAGCCCCAGCATTTT. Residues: CSARDLDGQPQHF.

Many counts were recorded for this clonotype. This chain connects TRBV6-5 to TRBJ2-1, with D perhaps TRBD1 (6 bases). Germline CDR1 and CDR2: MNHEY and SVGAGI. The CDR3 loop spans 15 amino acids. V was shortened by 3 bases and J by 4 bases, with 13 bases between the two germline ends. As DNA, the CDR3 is TGTGCCAGCAGTTATTCCGCAGGGGTGTACAATGAGCAGTTCTTC. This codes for CASSYSAGVYNEQFF.

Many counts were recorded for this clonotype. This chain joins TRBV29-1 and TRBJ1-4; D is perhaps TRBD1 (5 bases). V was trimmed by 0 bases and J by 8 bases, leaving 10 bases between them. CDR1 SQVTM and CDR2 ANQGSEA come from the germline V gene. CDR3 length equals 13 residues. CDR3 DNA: TGCAGCGTTGAAGATCTAGGGACGGAAAAACTGTTTTTT. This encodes CSVEDLGTEKLFF. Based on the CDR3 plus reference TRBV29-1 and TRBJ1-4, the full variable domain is SAVISQKPSRDICQRGTSLTIQCQVDSQVTMMFWYRQQPGQSLTLIATANQGSEATYESGFVIDKFPISRPNLTFSTLTVSNMSPEDSSIYLCSVEDLGTEKLFFGSGTQLSVL.

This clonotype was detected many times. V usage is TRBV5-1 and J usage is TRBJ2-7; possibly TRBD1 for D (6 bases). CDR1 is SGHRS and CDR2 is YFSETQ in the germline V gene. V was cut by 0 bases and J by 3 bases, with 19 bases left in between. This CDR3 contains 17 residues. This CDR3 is CASSLALAGTPSYEQYF. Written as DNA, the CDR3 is TGCGCCAGCAGCTTGGCCTTGGCCGGGACACCCAGCTACGAGCAGTACTTC.

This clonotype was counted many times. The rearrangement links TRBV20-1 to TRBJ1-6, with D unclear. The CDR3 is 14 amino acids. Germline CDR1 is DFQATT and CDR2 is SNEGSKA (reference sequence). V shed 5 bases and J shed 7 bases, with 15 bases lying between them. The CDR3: CSAVVQPGNSPLHF. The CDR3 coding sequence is TGCAGTGCTGTGGTCCAACCTGGGAATTCACCCCTCCACTTT.

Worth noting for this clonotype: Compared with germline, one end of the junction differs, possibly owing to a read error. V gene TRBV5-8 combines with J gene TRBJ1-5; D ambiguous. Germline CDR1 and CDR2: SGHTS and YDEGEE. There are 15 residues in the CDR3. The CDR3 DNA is TGTGCCAGCAGCTTGGGGCAGCTTAGCAATCAGCCCCAGAATTTT. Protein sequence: CASSLGQLSNQPQNF.